Listed below are T cell receptor beta chains from one sample, sequenced in a study of cytomegalovirus exposure and HLA in healthy donors. Generated by immunoSEQ multiplex PCR, the TCRdb table keeps only in-frame clones and is missing some. Among 200,000 to 250,000 clones listed, 80% to 85% were seen once. Material for sequencing was PBMCs. These receptor sequences come from a boy aged 2 to 9 in good health and CMV-seronegative. Each CDR3 is given with its conserved first and last residue. Each record gives: V gene, clone size, J gene, D gene, CDR3 protein. D genes are given only for firm matches. For some rows the clone size is stated as once, few or many, or as a class when expanded; others skip it.

V: TRBV18
size: .
J: TRBJ2-5
D: .
CDR3: CASSLSLSQETQYF

V: TRBV10-1
size: .
J: TRBJ2-7
D: .
CDR3: CASSEHGGRHEQYF

V: TRBV1
size: .
J: TRBJ2-1
D: .
CDR3: CTSSLNLAGGSYNEQFF

V: TRBV6-5
size: few
J: TRBJ1-6
D: TRBD1
CDR3: CASRLVDRGNSPLHF

V: TRBV28
size: .
J: TRBJ2-7
D: .
CDR3: CASSSGEGHLLEQYF

V: TRBV5-1
size: .
J: .
D: TRBD1
CDR3: CASSATGSHEQYF

V: TRBV30
size: once
J: TRBJ2-7
D: .
CDR3: CAWLIQGPNYEQYF

V: TRBV6-5
size: .
J: TRBJ2-5
D: .
CDR3: CASTQRPATTQYF

V: TRBV6-1
size: .
J: TRBJ1-3
D: .
CDR3: CASSGGRGNPGNTIYF

V: TRBV7-9
size: .
J: TRBJ1-2
D: .
CDR3: CASSVGGHAGKYGYTF

V: TRBV6-1
size: .
J: TRBJ2-1
D: .
CDR3: CASSEEVSGYNEQFF

V: TRBV27
size: .
J: TRBJ1-5
D: TRBD1
CDR3: CASSAGPDRELYSNQPQHF

V: TRBV30
size: .
J: TRBJ1-5
D: .
CDR3: CAWSVGAGNQPQHF

V: TRBV7-2
size: .
J: TRBJ2-2
D: .
CDR3: CASSLNRGGITGELFF

V: TRBV5-1
size: .
J: TRBJ2-1
D: TRBD2
CDR3: CASDKTSGRYNEQFF

V: TRBV28
size: .
J: TRBJ1-6
D: .
CDR3: CASSLAGSNSPLHF

V: TRBV30
size: .
J: TRBJ2-1
D: TRBD2
CDR3: CAWRASGGAYNEQFF

V: TRBV5-8
size: .
J: TRBJ1-1
D: .
CDR3: CASSFYPISNTEAFF

V: TRBV7-3
size: .
J: TRBJ1-1
D: TRBD1
CDR3: CASSFGQGASEAFF

V: TRBV6-5
size: .
J: TRBJ1-2
D: .
CDR3: CASRQDRPGGYTF

V: TRBV19
size: .
J: TRBJ2-7
D: .
CDR3: CASSLRPYYEQYF

V: TRBV10-3
size: few
J: TRBJ1-1
D: .
CDR3: CAIKRSQGNTEAFF

V: TRBV5-4
size: .
J: TRBJ2-3
D: .
CDR3: CASSLASGGQTDTQYF

V: TRBV13
size: .
J: TRBJ2-3
D: TRBD1
CDR3: CASSPWTGGTDTQYF

V: TRBV7-8
size: .
J: TRBJ2-2
D: .
CDR3: CASSRPGPGELFF